The 2 T cell receptor beta chains in this list originate from one sample, sequenced in a study of cytomegalovirus exposure and HLA in healthy donors. The primer mix had 60 Vbeta and 13 Jbeta primers. Clones were sequenced by immunoSEQ multiplex PCR, and TCRdb holds only the in-frame ones, with some missing. The sample records about 110,000 clones, 80% being singletons. The sequenced sample consisted of PBMCs. The receptors shown here come from a man aged 50-59 years in good health and CMV-seronegative.

This chain uses TRBV7-3 with TRBJ2-2, with 9 nucleotides matching TRBD2. V shed 2 bases and J 6 bases; nucleotides not matched to a gene: 4. This CDR3 is built from 15 residues. The V gene's germline CDR1 is SGHTA and CDR2 FQGTGA. This CDR3 reads CASSLLAGVPGELFF. For the CDR3, the DNA is TGTGCCAGCAGCTTATTAGCGGGAGTTCCCGGGGAGCTGTTTTTT. Full variable domain (outside the CDR3, taken from reference TRBV7-3 and TRBJ2-2): GAGVSQTPSNKVTEKGKYVELRCDPISGHTALYWYRQSLGQGPEFLIYFQGTGAADDSGLPNDRFFAVRPEGSVSTLKIQRTERGDSAVYLCASSLLAGVPGELFFGEGSRLTVL.

This clone was picked up a small number of times. The J gene is TRBJ2-1, the V gene TRBV18; possibly TRBD1 for D (5 bases). CDR1 is KGHSH, CDR2 LQKENI, per germline. Trimming pared 3 bases from V and 5 bases from J, leaving 17 bases between. The CDR3 totals 16 residues. CDR3 protein: CASSPRLPTGNNEQFF. In DNA, the CDR3 is TGTGCCAGCTCACCCAGACTCCCCACAGGCAACAATGAGCAGTTCTTC.